Below, 11 T cell receptor beta chains from the same sample are listed, as sequenced in a study of T-cell reconstitution after alpha-beta-depleted transplantation in children. Molecular barcoding with unique molecular identifiers was used for the TCRbeta library. TCRdb independently ran MiXCR on the PCR reads; one entry per CDR3 protein. The table shows about 110,000 distinct CDR3 sequences, with 10% occurring only once. The material sequenced was PBMCs from the stem cell graft donor, taken from the stem cell graft. The source of these receptors is a human donor who donated a stem cell graft to a child with acute lymphoblastic leukemia.

This clonotype was observed a handful of times. The chain joins TRBV9 to TRBJ1-1; unclear D gene. Germline CDR1 and CDR2: SGDLS and YYNGEE. V was cut by 4 bases and J by 2 bases, with 12 bases left in between. This CDR3 region has 14 residues. CDR3 DNA: TGTGCCAGCAGCCCCCATGAGTTCAACACTGAAGCTTTCTTT. Translated, it gives CASSPHEFNTEAFF.

At least ten counts were recorded for this clonotype. CDR3 DNA sequence: TGCAGTGCAAGGGGAGTTTCTGGGGCCAACGTCCTGACTTTC. Its protein is CSARGVSGANVLTF. V and J are TRBV20-1 and TRBJ2-6, with D perhaps TRBD1 or TRBD2 (5 bases each). The germline V and J ends were trimmed by 6 bases and 1 base, with 10 bases remaining between them. Germline values: CDR1 DFQATT, CDR2 SNEGSKA (reference sequence). This CDR3 comprises 14 residues.

This clonotype was counted ten times or more. The chain couples TRBV6-1 to TRBJ1-3; D is unclear. V lost 3 bases, J lost 0 bases, and 9 bases lay in between. CDR1 MNHNS and CDR2 SASEGT come from the germline V gene. CDR3 length: 15 residues. In nucleotides, the CDR3 is TGTGCCAGCAGTGAGGTCTGGAGCTCTGGAAACACCATATATTTT. Its protein is CASSEVWSSGNTIYF.

About this clonotype itself: A much larger clone lies one base from this, so it may be a read error. The genes are TRBV12-3 or TRBV12-4 and TRBJ1-2, with a tentative D call TRBD1 (5 bases). This CDR3 has 14 amino acids. Trimming pared 5 bases from V and 3 bases from J, leaving 13 bases between. CDR3: CASSILGPDYGYTF. The CDR3 nucleotides are TGTGCCAGCAGTATCCTGGGACCGGACTATGGCTACACCTTC.

Ten or more counts support this clonotype. The chain uses TRBV11-2 and TRBJ2-2; D is unclear. The CDR3 runs 13 residues. CDR1 SGHAT and CDR2 FQNNGV come from the germline V gene. The V gene lost 2 bases and the J gene lost 6 bases, with 7 bases spanning the gap. CDR3 bases: TGTGCCAGCAGCTTAATCGAGGCCGGGGAGCTGTTTTTT. This translates into CASSLIEAGELFF. Complete variable domain (other parts from reference TRBV11-2 and TRBJ2-2): EAGVAQSPRYKIIEKRQSVAFWCNPISGHATLYWYQQILGQGPKLLIQFQNNGVVDDSQLPKDRFSAERLKGVDSTLKIQPAKLEDSAVYLCASSLIEAGELFFGEGSRLTVL.

This clonotype was counted many times. The rearrangement links TRBV7-2 to TRBJ1-2; 9 nucleotides line up with TRBD1. The V and J ends lost 3 bases and 2 bases, in that order; junction bases with no gene match: 7. From germline, CDR1 is SGHTA and CDR2 FQGNSA. This CDR3 contains 16 residues. CDR3 sequence (DNA): TGTGCCAGCAGCTTTTCCGGGACAGGGACCAACTATGGCTACACCTTC. It encodes CASSFSGTGTNYGYTF.

This clonotype was observed many times. The rearrangement joins TRBV7-9 to TRBJ2-1; 8 bases are shared with TRBD1. Germline CDR1 is SEHNR and CDR2 is FQNEAQ (reference sequence). The CDR3 covers 16 residues. J was trimmed by 7 bases and V by 4 bases; bases with no gene match: 12. The CDR3, as DNA: TGTGCCAGCAGCTCAAAGGACAGGGATGGTAGAAATGAGCAGTTCTTC. Translating gives CASSSKDRDGRNEQFF.

Comment on this clonotype: This likely stems from a read error, as it lies one base from a far larger clone. V is TRBV6-6 and J is TRBJ2-5; D unresolved. CDR1 is MNHNY, CDR2 SVGAGI, per germline (reference sequence). The CDR3 is 11 residues long. Trimming took 6 bases from V and 5 from J, leaving 7 bases between them. The CDR3 sequence is CASSVRETQYF. For the CDR3, the DNA is TGTGCCAGCAGCGTCCGGGAGACCCAGTACTTC.

This clonotype came up a few times. The J gene is TRBJ1-4, the V gene TRBV7-9, with TRBD1 matching over 7 bases. Germline CDR1 and CDR2: SEHNR and FQNEAQ (reference sequence). This CDR3 comprises 16 residues. V shed 5 bases and J 4 bases; nucleotides not matched to a gene: 10. The CDR3 bases are TGTGCCAGCAGCGGACAATACGCAGGGGGTAATGAAAAACTGTTTTTT. This translates into CASSGQYAGGNEKLFF.

Many counts were recorded for this clonotype. The V gene is TRBV5-1, the J gene TRBJ2-2, with D tentatively TRBD2 (5 bases). This CDR3 comprises 13 residues. Trimming pared 2 bases from V and 8 bases from J, leaving 10 bases between. Germline CDR1 and CDR2: SGHRS and YFSETQ. CDR3 bases: TGCGCCAGCAGCTTCCCTAGCCCTGGGGAGCTGTTTTTT. Translated: CASSFPSPGELFF.

This clonotype was recorded at least ten times. The V and J genes are TRBV7-9 and TRBJ2-7, with D perhaps TRBD1 (5 bases). This CDR3 has 14 amino acids. V lost 3 bases, J lost 0 bases, and 9 bases lay in between. Germline loops: CDR1 SEHNR, CDR2 FQNEAQ (reference sequence). The CDR3 spells CASSLGQNSYEQYF. The CDR3 bases are TGTGCCAGCAGCTTGGGGCAGAACTCCTACGAGCAGTACTTC.